Listed below are T cell receptor beta chains from one sample, sequenced in a study of PD-1 blockade in classical Hodgkin lymphoma. Sequencing used immunoSEQ multiplex PCR; TCRdb keeps in-frame clones, though not all of them. The sample includes 80,000 to 100,000 clones, roughly 79% seen only once; the top ten take 15% to 20%. Sample: peripheral blood mononuclear cells (PBMCs), taken before the second cycle of nivolumab. These receptors originate from a human donor with classical Hodgkin lymphoma. Each CDR3 is given with its conserved first and last residue. D genes are given only for firm matches. A row's size may be missing; if present it is once, few, many or a size class.

j_call v_call d_call clone_size cdr3_nt cdr3_aa
TRBJ1-1 TRBV6-1 NA once TGTGCCAGCAGTGAGATCGGGGGGGCCGGTCGGAACACTGAAGCTTTCTTT CASSEIGGAGRNTEAFF
TRBJ1-2 TRBV7-8 TRBD1 NA TGTGCCAGCAGCCCCCTTATTGGGACAGGGAATGGCTACACCTTC CASSPLIGTGNGYTF
TRBJ1-2 TRBV6-8 TRBD1 NA TGTGCCAGCAGCCGCTCACAGGGGCGGATAAGGGGCTACACCTTC CASSRSQGRIRGYTF
TRBJ2-3 TRBV7-9 TRBD2 NA TGTGCCAGCAGCTTAAGGGTTAGCGGGACCACAGATACGCAGTATTTT CASSLRVSGTTDTQYF
TRBJ1-5 TRBV19 TRBD1 NA TGTGCCAGTAGTCCGACGGACAGGGGAAATCAGCCCCAGCATTTT CASSPTDRGNQPQHF
TRBJ1-2 TRBV28 NA NA TGTGCCAGCGAGCACAGGGTGGGTAACTATGGCTACACCTTC CASEHRVGNYGYTF
TRBJ1-2 TRBV28 NA NA TGTGCCAGCAGTTTACCCAGGGTGGGCGGCTACACCTTC CASSLPRVGGYTF
TRBJ1-5 TRBV19 TRBD1 NA TGTGCCAGTGAAACAGGGGACCTGAATCAGCCCCAGCATTTT CASETGDLNQPQHF
TRBJ1-2 TRBV28 TRBD1 once TGTGCCAGCAGTACGAATTCCGGGACAGGCGGTGGCTACACCTTC CASSTNSGTGGGYTF
TRBJ2-7 TRBV5-4 NA NA TGTGCCAGCAGCCCGACTGTGACTGAGACCTACGAGCAGTACTTC CASSPTVTETYEQYF
TRBJ2-3 TRBV9 NA once TGTGCCAGCAGCGTCACCGGGAGTAGCACAGATACGCAGTATTTT CASSVTGSSTDTQYF
TRBJ1-1 TRBV14 NA once TGTGCCAGCAGCCAAGATTTGAACACTGAAGCTTTCTTT CASSQDLNTEAFF
TRBJ2-2 TRBV7-9 NA NA TGTGCCAGCAGCTTCCTAGCCGGGGACGGGGAGCTGTTTTTT CASSFLAGDGELFF
TRBJ2-1 TRBV29-1 TRBD1 NA TGCAGCGTTGATTTATCAGGGGGCGGGTACAATGAGCAGTTCTTC CSVDLSGGGYNEQFF
TRBJ2-7 TRBV28 NA NA TGTGCCAGCAGTATGGGGGGAGCCTCGGCCTACGAGCAGTACTTC CASSMGGASAYEQYF
TRBJ2-6 TRBV11-1 NA NA TGTGCCAGCAGCTTCTTGAACATCCTGGGCTCTGGGGCCAACGTCCTGACTTTC CASSFLNILGSGANVLTF
TRBJ2-1 TRBV27 TRBD2 NA TGTGCCAGCAGTTCGGGGACTAGCGCAATCAATGAGCAGTTCTTC CASSSGTSAINEQFF
TRBJ2-1 TRBV19 TRBD1 NA TGTGCCAGTAGGAGGACAGGGTACTACAATGAGCAGTTCTTC CASRRTGYYNEQFF
TRBJ2-7 TRBV28 TRBD1 NA TGTGCCAGCAGTTTACTAGAGGGACAGGGGGTGGGGGAGCAGTACTTC CASSLLEGQGVGEQYF
TRBJ1-1 TRBV5-1 NA NA TGCGCCAGCAGCTTGGTGGAGGGGGTAATTACTGAAGCTTTCTTT CASSLVEGVITEAFF
TRBJ1-5 TRBV21-1 NA NA TGTGCCAGCAGCAAAAATGGGGGTTGGGACCGTCCTAGGCCCCAGCATTTT CASSKNGGWDRPRPQHF
TRBJ2-3 TRBV5-1 NA once TGCGCCAGCAGCCCGGGGACAAGTGCTAGCACAGATACGCAGTATTTT CASSPGTSASTDTQYF
TRBJ2-7 TRBV10-3 NA NA TGTGCCATCAGTGATTTGGGGGATAACTCCTACGAGCAGTACTTC CAISDLGDNSYEQYF
TRBJ2-5 TRBV30 NA few TGTGCCTGGAGTGTAGGAAGGACCCTCCAAGAGACCCAGTACTTC CAWSVGRTLQETQYF